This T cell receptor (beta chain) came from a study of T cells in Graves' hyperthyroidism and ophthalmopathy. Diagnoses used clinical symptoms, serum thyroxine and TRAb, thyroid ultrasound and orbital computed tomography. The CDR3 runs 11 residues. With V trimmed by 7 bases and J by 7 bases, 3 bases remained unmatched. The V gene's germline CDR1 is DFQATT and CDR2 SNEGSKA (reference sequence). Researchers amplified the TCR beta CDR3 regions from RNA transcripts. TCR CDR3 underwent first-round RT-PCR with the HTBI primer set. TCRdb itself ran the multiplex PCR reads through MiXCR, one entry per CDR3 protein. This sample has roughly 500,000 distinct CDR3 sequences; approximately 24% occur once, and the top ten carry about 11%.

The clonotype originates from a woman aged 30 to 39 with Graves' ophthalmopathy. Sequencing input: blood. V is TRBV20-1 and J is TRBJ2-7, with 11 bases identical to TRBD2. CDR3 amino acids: CSVASGREQYF. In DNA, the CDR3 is TGCAGTGTAGCTAGCGGGAGGGAGCAGTACTTC.